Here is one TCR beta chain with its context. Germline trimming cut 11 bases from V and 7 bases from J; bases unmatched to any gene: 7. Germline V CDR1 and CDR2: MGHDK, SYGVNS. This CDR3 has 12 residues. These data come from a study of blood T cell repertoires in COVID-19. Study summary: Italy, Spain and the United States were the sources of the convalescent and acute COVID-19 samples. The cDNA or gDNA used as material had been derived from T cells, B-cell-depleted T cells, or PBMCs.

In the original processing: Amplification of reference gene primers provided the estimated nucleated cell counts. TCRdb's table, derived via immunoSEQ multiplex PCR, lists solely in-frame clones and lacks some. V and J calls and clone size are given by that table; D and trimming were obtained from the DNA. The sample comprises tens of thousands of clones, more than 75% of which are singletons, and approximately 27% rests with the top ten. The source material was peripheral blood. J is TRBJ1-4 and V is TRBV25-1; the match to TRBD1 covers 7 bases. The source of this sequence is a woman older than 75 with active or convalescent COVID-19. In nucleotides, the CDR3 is TGTGCCTCGGAGGGGGCGGGTGAAAAACTGTTTTTT. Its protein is CASEGAGEKLFF.